Each of the 4 T cell receptor beta chains below was sequenced from the same sample in a study of T-cell memory formation after mild COVID-19. TCRdb reprocessed the 5' RACE reads via MiXCR and lists one record per CDR3 protein. The table lists some 130,000 distinct CDR3 sequences, about 6.5% of them singletons. Material: PBMCs or a T cell subset sorted from them (not recorded which). The receptors were sampled from an adult woman who had mild COVID-19 (a few samples of this study predate the infection). Cell type and time point are not known.

This clonotype was seen ten or more times. V and J are TRBV20-1 and TRBJ2-7, with D perhaps TRBD1 or TRBD2 (5 bases each). From germline, CDR1 is DFQATT and CDR2 SNEGSKA (reference sequence). V lost 1 base, J lost 7 bases, and 14 bases lay in between. CDR3 length: 13 residues. The CDR3 loop reads CSARGPRGGEQYF. CDR3 coding DNA: TGCAGTGCTAGAGGGCCTAGGGGCGGGGAGCAGTACTTC.

The sample holds a few counts of this clonotype. Here the CDR3 DNA reads TGCGCCAGCAGCGGTCCGGGAGCGTCCCTACTGGATGAGCAGTTCTTC. Amino acid sequence: CASSGPGASLLDEQFF. The rearrangement links TRBV5-1 to TRBJ2-1; a possible D gene is TRBD2 (6 bases). V dropped 4 bases and J dropped 8 bases, with 22 bases sitting between them. The CDR3 is made up of 16 amino acids. Germline V lookup: CDR1 SGHRS, CDR2 YFSETQ. The whole variable domain, remainder taken from reference TRBV5-1 and TRBJ2-1, is KAGVTQTPRYLIKTRGQQVTLSCSPISGHRSVSWYQQTPGQGLQFLFEYFSETQRNKGNFPGRFSGRQFSNSRSEMNVSTLELGDSALYLCASSGPGASLLDEQFFGPGTRLTVL.

For the CDR3, the DNA is TGTGCCAGCAGCCATAGTAGGGATGGGAACTATGGCTACACCTTC. Translation gives CASSHSRDGNYGYTF. The genes are TRBV5-4 and TRBJ1-2; D uncertain. Trimming pared 4 bases from V and 2 bases from J, leaving 15 bases between. The CDR3 is 15 amino acids. Germline values: CDR1 SGHNT, CDR2 YYREEE (reference sequence).

The genes are TRBV9 and TRBJ2-5; 7 bases are shared with TRBD2. V shed 0 bases and J 1 base; nucleotides not matched to a gene: 3. Germline V gene lookup returns CDR1 SGDLS and CDR2 YYNGEE. This CDR3 has 15 residues. The CDR3 sequence: CASSVGLAAQETQYF. The CDR3 coding sequence is TGTGCCAGCAGCGTAGGGCTAGCGGCCCAAGAGACCCAGTACTTC. The full variable domain, in which reference TRBV9 and TRBJ2-5 provide the parts outside the CDR3, is DSGVTQTPKHLITATGQRVTLRCSPRSGDLSVYWYQQSLDQGLQFLIQYYNGEERAKGNILERFSAQQFPDLHSELNLSSLELGDSALYFCASSVGLAAQETQYFGPGTRLLVL.